This is a list of T cell receptor beta chains from one sample in a study of cytomegalovirus exposure and HLA in healthy donors. Here immunoSEQ multiplex PCR was the method, and the copy in TCRdb shows in-frame clones only, minus some. The sample consists of tens of thousands of clones, roughly nine tenths of them appearing once. Sequencing input: PBMCs. These TCRs come from a woman aged 25 to 45 in good health and CMV-seropositive. Each CDR3 is given with its conserved first and last residue. The D gene is left open where the match is weak. Clone size is stated in some rows and not others, as once, few, many or a class when expanded.

TRBV11-2,NA,TRBJ2-7,NA,CASSRPRGRSYEQYF,TGTGCCAGCAGCCGCCCTAGGGGCAGGAGCTACGAGCAGTACTTC
TRBV6-5,few,TRBJ2-7,NA,CASSEQAHGLYEQYF,TGTGCCAGCAGCGAACAGGCCCACGGGCTGTACGAGCAGTACTTC
TRBV18,NA,TRBJ2-7,NA,CASSPGGSIHEQYF,TGTGCCAGCTCACCAGGGGGGAGTATCCACGAGCAGTACTTC
TRBV13,few,TRBJ1-5,NA,CASSPYIPQHF,TGTGCCAGCAGCCCATACATCCCCCAGCATTTT
TRBV9,NA,TRBJ2-2,NA,CASSAQGFPIYANTGELFF,TGTGCCAGCAGCGCCCAGGGTTTTCCTATATACGCGAACACCGGGGAGCTGTTTTTT
TRBV2,few,TRBJ1-2,TRBD1,CASSSPGQGGSDYGYTF,TGTGCCAGCAGTTCCCCGGGACAGGGAGGAAGTGACTATGGCTACACCTTC
TRBV19,NA,TRBJ1-5,NA,CASSIDQWTIGNQPQHF,TGTGCCAGTAGTATAGATCAGTGGACAATCGGCAATCAGCCCCAGCATTTT
TRBV2,NA,TRBJ1-6,NA,CASNLPSYNSPLHF,TGTGCCAGCAATCTCCCCTCCTATAATTCACCCCTCCACTTT
TRBV9,NA,TRBJ1-1,TRBD1,CASSVDKDRGMNTEAFF,TGTGCCAGCAGCGTAGATAAGGACAGGGGAATGAACACTGAAGCTTTCTTT
TRBV4-1,NA,TRBJ2-5,TRBD2,CASSPPPAGGPGETQYF,TGCGCCAGCAGCCCCCCGCCGGCGGGAGGGCCTGGAGAGACCCAGTACTTC
TRBV7-2,few,TRBJ2-7,NA,CASSFGAGAYEQYF,TGTGCCAGCAGCTTTGGAGCGGGTGCCTACGAGCAGTACTTC
TRBV6-6,NA,TRBJ2-7,TRBD2,CASSYWTSGPYEQYF,TGTGCCAGCAGTTATTGGACTAGCGGTCCCTACGAGCAGTACTTC
TRBV7-6,few,TRBJ1-2,TRBD1,CASSPGQTYGYTF,TGTGCCAGCAGCCCGGGACAGACCTATGGCTACACCTTC
TRBV28,NA,TRBJ1-5,NA,CASSLHRVGGLNQPQHF,TGTGCCAGCAGTCTCCATCGGGTGGGAGGGCTCAATCAGCCCCAGCATTTT
TRBV27,NA,TRBJ1-1,NA,CASSVQAPNTEAFF,TGTGCCAGCAGTGTCCAGGCCCCGAACACTGAAGCTTTCTTT
TRBV7-8,NA,TRBJ1-4,TRBD1,CASSIFRTGPVEKLFF,TGTGCCAGCAGTATATTTCGGACAGGGCCTGTTGAAAAACTGTTTTTT
TRBV15,NA,TRBJ2-3,TRBD2,CATSPKLADPGIDTQYF,TGTGCCACCAGTCCTAAGCTAGCGGACCCCGGGATAGATACGCAGTATTTT
TRBV6-1,NA,TRBJ1-1,NA,CASMVNRPMNTEAFF,TGTGCCAGCATGGTGAACAGGCCTATGAACACTGAAGCTTTCTTT
TRBV19,NA,TRBJ2-1,TRBD2,CASSTSPSRPSGKRKNEQFF,TGTGCCAGTAGTACCTCCCCCAGCCGGCCTAGCGGGAAAAGGAAGAATGAGCAGTTCTTC
TRBV27,once,TRBJ2-7,TRBD1,CASSNYPLDREHEQYF,TGTGCCAGCAGCAATTATCCCCTTGACAGGGAACACGAGCAGTACTTC
TRBV10-1,NA,TRBJ2-3,NA,CASSESLGGPDTQYF,TGCGCCAGCAGTGAGTCTTTGGGGGGGCCAGATACGCAGTATTTT
TRBV21-1,NA,TRBJ2-1,NA,CASSTAGNIRNEQFF,TGTGCCAGCAGCACGGCAGGGAATATACGCAATGAGCAGTTCTTC
TRBV5-1,NA,TRBJ2-1,TRBD2,CASSIVGTSGYNEQFF,TGCGCCAGCTCGATCGTCGGGACTAGCGGCTACAATGAGCAGTTCTTC
TRBV5-1,NA,TRBJ2-6,NA,CASSLASPGANVLTF,TGCGCCAGCAGCTTGGCCTCCCCCGGGGCCAACGTCCTGACTTTC
TRBV19,NA,TRBJ2-1,TRBD2,CASRGGSSYNEQFF,TGTGCCAGTCGAGGCGGGAGCTCCTACAATGAGCAGTTCTTC
TRBV5-5,once,TRBJ1-1,NA,CASSGGAGRNTEAFF,TGTGCCAGCAGCGGGGGGGCCGGGAGGAACACTGAAGCTTTCTTT
TRBV7-9,NA,TRBJ2-3,TRBD2,CASSLSSGPTDTQYF,TGTGCCAGCAGCTTATCTAGCGGACCAACAGATACGCAGTATTTT
TRBV6-5,NA,TRBJ2-1,TRBD2,CASKAPGGFHNEQFF,TGTGCCAGCAAGGCACCGGGAGGGTTCCACAATGAGCAGTTCTTC
TRBV18,NA,TRBJ1-1,NA,CASSPGAGAEAFF,TGTGCCAGCTCACCAGGGGCAGGGGCCGAAGCTTTCTTT
TRBV28,NA,TRBJ2-1,NA,CASSFKGGDEQFF,TGTGCCAGCAGTTTTAAGGGAGGCGATGAGCAGTTCTTC
TRBV7-6,NA,TRBJ2-7,TRBD2,CASSLGGGEQYF,TGTGCCAGCAGCTTAGGGGGGGGCGAGCAGTACTTC
TRBV29-1,NA,TRBJ2-4,TRBD2,CSVDPSGQNIQYF,TGCAGCGTTGATCCTAGCGGGCAAAACATTCAGTACTTC
TRBV27,NA,TRBJ2-7,TRBD1,CASSVALATGQHSYEQYF,TGTGCCAGCAGTGTTGCCCTTGCGACGGGACAGCACTCCTACGAGCAGTACTTC
TRBV7-6,NA,TRBJ2-7,TRBD2,CASSLGAGGPGEQYF,TGTGCCAGCAGCTTAGGGGCGGGAGGGCCAGGGGAGCAGTACTTC
TRBV10-3,NA,TRBJ2-7,TRBD1,CAIRPRTGGLHEQYF,TGTGCCATCAGGCCGCGGACAGGGGGCCTCCACGAGCAGTACTTC
TRBV18,once,TRBJ2-1,NA,CASSRQGGDNEQFF,TGTGCCAGCTCACGACAGGGAGGAGACAATGAGCAGTTCTTC
TRBV6-5,NA,TRBJ1-6,TRBD1,CASSLNQGARNSPLHF,TGTGCCAGCAGTTTAAATCAGGGGGCGCGTAATTCACCCCTCCACTTT
TRBV7-9,once,TRBJ2-1,NA,CASSHEYLQRSILNEQFF,TGTGCCAGCAGCCACGAATACCTCCAGCGGAGCATTCTCAATGAGCAGTTCTTC
TRBV7-2,NA,TRBJ2-1,NA,CASSSLNNEQFF,TGTGCCAGCAGCTCCCTAAACAATGAGCAGTTCTTC
TRBV6-1,once,TRBJ2-2,NA,CASSGIVATTGELFF,TGTGCCAGCAGTGGGATCGTAGCAACCACCGGGGAGCTGTTTTTT
TRBV6-5,NA,TRBJ1-2,NA,CASSSSGGYGYTF,TGTGCCAGCAGTTCGAGCGGGGGTTATGGCTACACCTTC
TRBV7-8,NA,TRBJ1-5,NA,CASSFAGGSNQPQHF,TGTGCCAGCAGCTTCGCGGGAGGGAGCAATCAGCCCCAGCATTTT
TRBV7-2,NA,TRBJ2-3,NA,CASSLGGQGWDTQYF,TGTGCCAGCAGCTTAGGAGGTCAGGGGTGGGATACGCAGTATTTT
TRBV28,NA,TRBJ2-7,TRBD1,CASSLTGGYREQYF,TGTGCCAGCAGCCTGACAGGGGGCTACCGCGAGCAGTACTTC
TRBV10-3,NA,TRBJ2-7,NA,CAIPADPSSYEQYF,TGTGCCATCCCCGCCGACCCTAGCTCCTACGAGCAGTACTTC
TRBV27,NA,TRBJ2-3,NA,CASRPRDSRLDWKAQYF,TGTGCCAGCAGACCCCGGGACAGCCGACTAGATTGGAAGGCGCAGTATTTT
TRBV28,few,TRBJ2-4,TRBD1,CASSSPGQGMKNIQYF,TGTGCCAGCAGCTCTCCGGGACAGGGAATGAAAAACATTCAGTACTTC
TRBV6-5,NA,TRBJ2-7,TRBD2,CASSPGLEYEQYF,TGTGCCAGCAGTCCCGGACTAGAATACGAGCAGTACTTC
TRBV9,NA,TRBJ1-3,NA,CASSVHYSGNTIYF,TGTGCCAGCAGCGTACACTACTCTGGAAACACCATATATTTT
TRBV28,once,TRBJ1-2,NA,CASSETWYGYTF,TGTGCCAGCAGTGAGACTTGGTATGGCTACACCTTC
TRBV14,NA,TRBJ2-7,NA,CASSQEPQYYEQYF,TGTGCCAGCAGCCAAGAACCACAGTATTACGAGCAGTACTTC
TRBV5-1,NA,TRBJ2-3,NA,CASSLDSSRTDTQYF,TGCGCCAGCAGCTTGGACAGCTCACGCACAGATACGCAGTATTTT
TRBV5-1,NA,TRBJ2-1,TRBD2,CASSLAGTGDEQFF,TGCGCCAGCAGCCTAGCGGGGACTGGGGATGAGCAGTTCTTC
TRBV29-1,NA,TRBJ1-2,TRBD1,CSVELGEDRVRGYTF,TGCAGCGTTGAATTGGGCGAGGACAGGGTCCGTGGCTACACCTTC
TRBV7-7,NA,TRBJ2-5,TRBD1,CASSRDREETQYF,TGTGCCAGCAGCAGGGACAGGGAAGAGACCCAGTACTTC